The present TCR beta chain was sequenced within a study of shared clonotypes between healthy human individuals. Germline V CDR1 and CDR2: LGHNA, YNFKEQ. V was clipped by 4 bases and J by 4 bases, with 5 bases between them. CDR3 size: 12 residues. Here immunoSEQ multiplex PCR was the method, and the copy in TCRdb shows in-frame clones only, minus some. This sample has roughly 2.5 million clones, with approximately 90% found just once. The TCR was taken from a man aged 18 to 35 in good health. The specimen sequenced was naive CD4+ T cells sorted from blood. Stated subset: CD45RA+ positively selected. The chain recombines TRBV4-2 with TRBJ1-3; unclear D gene. The CDR3 sequence: CASSLQGNTIYF. In DNA, the CDR3 is TGTGCCAGCAGCCTCCAGGGAAACACCATATATTTT.